This TCR beta chain was sequenced in a study of T cells after yellow fever vaccination. This clonotype appeared a few times. Via MiXCR, TCRdb re-called the 5' RACE reads, giving one row per CDR3 protein. The profile shows a few hundred thousand distinct CDR3 sequences, around 4.4% of them singletons. The CDR3 spans 15 residues. The germline CDR1 and CDR2 sequences are SGHRS and YFSETQ. The ends were cut back, 4 bases at V and 2 bases at J, with 15 bases in the middle. The TCR was taken from a man aged 18 to 29 who received the YFV17D yellow fever vaccine. The chain uses TRBV5-1 and TRBJ2-5; D is ambiguous. The source was PBMCs, collected 15 days after the yellow fever booster vaccination. DNA for the CDR3: TGCGCCAGCAGCCCCCCTTATGGAGAGCAAGAGACCCAGTACTTC. Its translation: CASSPPYGEQETQYF.